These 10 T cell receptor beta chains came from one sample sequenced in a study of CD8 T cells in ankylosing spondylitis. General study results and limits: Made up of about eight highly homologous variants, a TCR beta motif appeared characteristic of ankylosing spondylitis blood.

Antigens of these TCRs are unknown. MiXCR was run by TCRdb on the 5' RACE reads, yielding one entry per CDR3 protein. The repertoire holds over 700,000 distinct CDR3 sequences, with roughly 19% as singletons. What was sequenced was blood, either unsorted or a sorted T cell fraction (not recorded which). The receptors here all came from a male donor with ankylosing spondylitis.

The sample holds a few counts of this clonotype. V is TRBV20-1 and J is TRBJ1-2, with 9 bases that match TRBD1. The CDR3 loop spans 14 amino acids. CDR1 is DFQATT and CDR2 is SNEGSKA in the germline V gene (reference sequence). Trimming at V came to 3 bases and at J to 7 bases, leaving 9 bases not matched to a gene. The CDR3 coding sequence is TGCAGTGCTAGGGGGACAGGGACAAGAGGTGGCTACACCTTC. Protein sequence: CSARGTGTRGGYTF.

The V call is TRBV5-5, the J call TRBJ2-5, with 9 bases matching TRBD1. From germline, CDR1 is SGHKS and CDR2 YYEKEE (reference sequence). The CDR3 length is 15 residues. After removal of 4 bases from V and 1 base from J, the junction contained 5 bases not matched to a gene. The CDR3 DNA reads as TGTGCCAGCAGCCTCGGACAGGGGATCCAAGAGACCCAGTACTTC. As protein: CASSLGQGIQETQYF. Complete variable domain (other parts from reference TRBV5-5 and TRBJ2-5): DAGVTQSPTHLIKTRGQQVTLRCSPISGHKSVSWYQQVLGQGPQFIFQYYEKEERGRGNFPDRFSARQFPNYSSELNVNALLLGDSALYLCASSLGQGIQETQYFGPGTRLLVL.

CDR3 bases: TGTGCCAGCAGCCCCCGGGAGATGCGGACCCAGTACTTC. It encodes CASSPREMRTQYF. This chain uses TRBV7-2 with TRBJ2-5; a weak D match, TRBD2 (6 bases). Germline V CDR1 and CDR2: SGHTA, FQGNSA. Trimming stripped 5 bases from V and 7 bases from J, with 14 bases between. This CDR3 has 13 residues.

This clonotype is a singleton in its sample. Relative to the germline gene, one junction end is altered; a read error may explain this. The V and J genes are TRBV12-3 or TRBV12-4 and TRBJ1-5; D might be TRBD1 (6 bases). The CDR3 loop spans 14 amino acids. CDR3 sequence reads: CASRGDTSNQPQHF. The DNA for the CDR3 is TGTGCGAGCAGGGGAGACACTAGCAATCAGCCCCAGCATTTT.

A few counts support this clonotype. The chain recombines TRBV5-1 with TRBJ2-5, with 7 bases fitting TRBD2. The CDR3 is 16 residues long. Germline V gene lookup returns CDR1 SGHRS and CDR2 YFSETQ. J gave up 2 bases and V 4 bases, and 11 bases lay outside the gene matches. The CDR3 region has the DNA TGCGCCAGCAGCACGGGGAGGGCACCTTATCAAGAGACCCAGTACTTC. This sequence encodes CASSTGRAPYQETQYF.

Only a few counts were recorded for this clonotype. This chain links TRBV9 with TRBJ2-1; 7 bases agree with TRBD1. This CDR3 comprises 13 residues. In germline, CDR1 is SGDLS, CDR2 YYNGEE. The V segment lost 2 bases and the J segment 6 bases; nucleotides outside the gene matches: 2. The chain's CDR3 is CASSVTGRNEQFF. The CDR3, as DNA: TGTGCCAGCAGCGTGACAGGGCGCAATGAGCAGTTCTTC.

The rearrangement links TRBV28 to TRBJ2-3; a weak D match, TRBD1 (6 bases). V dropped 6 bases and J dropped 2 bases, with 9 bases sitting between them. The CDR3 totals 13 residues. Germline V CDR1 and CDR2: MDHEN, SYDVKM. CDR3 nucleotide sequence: TGTGCCAGCAGGACGGGACACACAGATACGCAGTATTTT. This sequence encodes CASRTGHTDTQYF.

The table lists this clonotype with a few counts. The CDR3 sequence: CASSPIDRGGGYTF. As DNA, the CDR3 is TGTGCCAGCAGTCCGATCGACAGGGGAGGAGGCTACACCTTC. The chain joins TRBV12-3 or TRBV12-4 to TRBJ1-2; 8 bases agree with TRBD1. This CDR3 region has 14 residues. The V and J ends lost 5 bases and 8 bases, in that order; junction bases with no gene match: 10.

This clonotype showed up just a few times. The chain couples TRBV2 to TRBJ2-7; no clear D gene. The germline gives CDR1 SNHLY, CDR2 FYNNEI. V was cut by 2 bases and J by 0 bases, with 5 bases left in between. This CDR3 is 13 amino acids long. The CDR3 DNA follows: TGTGCCAGCAGTGAACCCAACTCCTACGAGCAGTACTTC. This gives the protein CASSEPNSYEQYF.

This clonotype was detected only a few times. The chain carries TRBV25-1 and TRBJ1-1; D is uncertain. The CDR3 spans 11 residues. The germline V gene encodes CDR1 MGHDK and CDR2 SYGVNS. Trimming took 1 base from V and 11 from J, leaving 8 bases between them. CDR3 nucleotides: TGTGCCAGCAGTGAATGGTATATCGCTTTCTTT. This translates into CASSEWYIAFF.